This T cell receptor (beta chain) was profiled in a study of T cell changes during pregnancy in multiple sclerosis. Using immunoSEQ multiplex PCR, the repertoire was profiled, and TCRdb retains in-frame clones only, with some absent. The repertoire holds just over 30,000 clones, approximately 90% seen once, with 5% to 7.5% in the top ten. This CDR3 is 15 amino acids long. J lost 4 bases, V lost 4 bases, and 8 bases had no gene match. CDR1 and CDR2 from the germline V gene are SNHLY and FYNNEI. This sample comprised CD8+ T cells from peripheral blood mononuclear cells, obtained in the second trimester of pregnancy. The TCR was taken from a female donor with multiple sclerosis, enrolled in a pregnancy study. The chain links TRBV2 to TRBJ2-3, with TRBD2 identical over 7 bases. In DNA form, the CDR3 reads TGTGCCAGCAGTGTGGGGGGGTCTAGTGCAGATACGCAGTATTTT. It yields the protein CASSVGGSSADTQYF. Filled out from reference TRBV2 and TRBJ2-3, the complete variable domain reads EPEVTQTPSHQVTQMGQEVILRCVPISNHLYFYWYRQILGQKVEFLVSFYNNEISEKSEIFDDQFSVERPDGSNFTLKIRSTKLEDSAMYFCASSVGGSSADTQYFGPGTRLTVL.